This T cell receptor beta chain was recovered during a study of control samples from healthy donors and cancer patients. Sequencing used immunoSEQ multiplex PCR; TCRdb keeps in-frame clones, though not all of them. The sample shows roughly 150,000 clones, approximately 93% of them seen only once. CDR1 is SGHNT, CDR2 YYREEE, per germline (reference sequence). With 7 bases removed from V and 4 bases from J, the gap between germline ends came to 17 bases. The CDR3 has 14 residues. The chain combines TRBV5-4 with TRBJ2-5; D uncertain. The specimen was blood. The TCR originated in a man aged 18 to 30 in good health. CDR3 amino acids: CASGSEITLETQYF. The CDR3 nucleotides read TGTGCCAGCGGGTCGGAGATTACCCTAGAGACCCAGTACTTC. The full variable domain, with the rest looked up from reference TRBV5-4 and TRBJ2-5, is ETGVTQSPTHLIKTRGQQVTLRCSSQSGHNTVSWYQQALGQGPQFIFQYYREEENGRGNFPPRFSGLQFPNYSSELNVNALELDDSALYLCASGSEITLETQYFGPGTRLLVL.